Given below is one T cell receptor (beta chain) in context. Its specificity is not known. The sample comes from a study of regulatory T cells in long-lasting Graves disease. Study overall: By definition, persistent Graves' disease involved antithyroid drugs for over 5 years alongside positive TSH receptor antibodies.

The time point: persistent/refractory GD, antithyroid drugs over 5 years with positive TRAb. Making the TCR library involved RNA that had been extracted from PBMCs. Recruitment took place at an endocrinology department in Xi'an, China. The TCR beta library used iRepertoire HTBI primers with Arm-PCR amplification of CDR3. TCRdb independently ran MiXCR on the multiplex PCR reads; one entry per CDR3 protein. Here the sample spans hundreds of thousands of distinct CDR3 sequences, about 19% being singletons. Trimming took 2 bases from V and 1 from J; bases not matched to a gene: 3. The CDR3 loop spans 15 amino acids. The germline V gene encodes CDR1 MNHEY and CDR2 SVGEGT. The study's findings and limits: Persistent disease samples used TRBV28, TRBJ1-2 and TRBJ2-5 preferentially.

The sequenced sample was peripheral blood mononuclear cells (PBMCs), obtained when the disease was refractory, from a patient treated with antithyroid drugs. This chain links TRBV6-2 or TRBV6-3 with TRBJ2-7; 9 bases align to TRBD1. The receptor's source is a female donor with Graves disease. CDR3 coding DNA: TGTGCCAGCAGTTACGGGACAGGGCCATCCTACGAGCAGTACTTC. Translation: CASSYGTGPSYEQYF.